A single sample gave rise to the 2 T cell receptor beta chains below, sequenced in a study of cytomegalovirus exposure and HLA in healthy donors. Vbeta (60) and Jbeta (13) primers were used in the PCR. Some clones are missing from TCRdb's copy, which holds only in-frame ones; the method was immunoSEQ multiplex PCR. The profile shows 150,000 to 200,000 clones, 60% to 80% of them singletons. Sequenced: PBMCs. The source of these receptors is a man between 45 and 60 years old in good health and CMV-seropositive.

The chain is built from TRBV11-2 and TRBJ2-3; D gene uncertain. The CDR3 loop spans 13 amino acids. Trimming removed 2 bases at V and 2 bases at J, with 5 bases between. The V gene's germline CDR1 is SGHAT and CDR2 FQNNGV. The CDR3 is CASSLYSTDTQYF. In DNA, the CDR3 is TGTGCCAGCAGCTTATATTCCACAGATACGCAGTATTTT.

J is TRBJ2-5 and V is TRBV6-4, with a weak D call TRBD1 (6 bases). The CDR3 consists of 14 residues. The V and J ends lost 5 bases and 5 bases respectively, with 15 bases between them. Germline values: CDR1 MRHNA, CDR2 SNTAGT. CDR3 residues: CASSQEDSTETQYF. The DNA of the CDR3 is TGTGCCAGCAGTCAGGAGGACAGTACGGAGACCCAGTACTTC.